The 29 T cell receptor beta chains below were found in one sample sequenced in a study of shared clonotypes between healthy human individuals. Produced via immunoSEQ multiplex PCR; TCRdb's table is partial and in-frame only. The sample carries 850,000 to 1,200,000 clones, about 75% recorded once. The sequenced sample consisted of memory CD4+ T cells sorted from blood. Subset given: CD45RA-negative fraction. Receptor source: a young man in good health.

The CDR3: CASRLTGQGYEQYF. The CDR3 DNA reads as TGTGCCAGCAGACTTACCGGACAGGGCTACGAGCAGTACTTC. The rearrangement links TRBV6-6 to TRBJ2-7; TRBD1 aligns across 8 bases. V gave up 6 bases and J gave up 3 bases; unmatched junction bases: 7. Germline V gives CDR1 MNHNY, CDR2 SVGAGI (reference sequence). The CDR3 has 14 amino acids.

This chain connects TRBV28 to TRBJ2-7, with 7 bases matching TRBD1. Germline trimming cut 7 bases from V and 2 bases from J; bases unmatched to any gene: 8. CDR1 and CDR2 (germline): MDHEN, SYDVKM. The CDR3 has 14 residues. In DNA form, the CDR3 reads TGTGCCAGCACCACTGACAGGGTTCCCTACGAGCAGTACTTC. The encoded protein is CASTTDRVPYEQYF.

CDR3 loop: CASSIGGRLAEHTGELFF. Here the CDR3 DNA reads TGTGCCAGTAGTATCGGGGGGCGACTAGCGGAACACACCGGGGAGCTGTTTTTT. This chain joins TRBV19 and TRBJ2-2; 9 nucleotides agree with TRBD2. Germline CDR1 LNHDA, CDR2 SQIVND (reference sequence). CDR3 size: 18 residues. J was trimmed by 3 bases and V by 3 bases; bases with no gene match: 11.

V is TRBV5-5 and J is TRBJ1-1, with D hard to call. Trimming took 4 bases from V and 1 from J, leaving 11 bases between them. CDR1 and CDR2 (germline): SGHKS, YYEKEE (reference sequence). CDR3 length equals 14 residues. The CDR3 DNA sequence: TGTGCCAGCAGCCAGGCCTCCAAGAACACTGAAGCTTTCTTT. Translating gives CASSQASKNTEAFF.

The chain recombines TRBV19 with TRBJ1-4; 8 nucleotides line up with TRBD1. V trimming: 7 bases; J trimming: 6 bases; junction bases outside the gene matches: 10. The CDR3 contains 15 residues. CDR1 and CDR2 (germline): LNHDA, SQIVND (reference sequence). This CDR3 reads CASISYGTGDEKLFF. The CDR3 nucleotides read TGTGCCAGTATTAGCTATGGGACAGGAGATGAAAAACTGTTTTTT.

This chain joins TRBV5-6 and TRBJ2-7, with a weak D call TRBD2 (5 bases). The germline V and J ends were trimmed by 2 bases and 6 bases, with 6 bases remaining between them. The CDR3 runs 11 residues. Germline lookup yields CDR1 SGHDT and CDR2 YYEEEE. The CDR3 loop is CASSFRGEQYF. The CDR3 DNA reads TGTGCCAGCAGCTTCCGGGGCGAGCAGTACTTC.

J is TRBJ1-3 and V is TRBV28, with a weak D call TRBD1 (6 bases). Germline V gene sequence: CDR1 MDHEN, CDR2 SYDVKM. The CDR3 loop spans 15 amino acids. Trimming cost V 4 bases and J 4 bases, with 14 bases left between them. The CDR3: CASSSYRVAGNTIYF. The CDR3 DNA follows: TGTGCCAGCAGTTCCTACAGGGTAGCAGGAAACACCATATATTTT.

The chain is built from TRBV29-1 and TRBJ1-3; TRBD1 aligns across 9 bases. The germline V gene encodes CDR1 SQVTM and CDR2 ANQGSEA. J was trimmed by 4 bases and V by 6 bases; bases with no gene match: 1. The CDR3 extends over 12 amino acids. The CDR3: CSVGTGGNTIYF. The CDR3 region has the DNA TGCAGCGTCGGGACAGGGGGAAACACCATATATTTT.

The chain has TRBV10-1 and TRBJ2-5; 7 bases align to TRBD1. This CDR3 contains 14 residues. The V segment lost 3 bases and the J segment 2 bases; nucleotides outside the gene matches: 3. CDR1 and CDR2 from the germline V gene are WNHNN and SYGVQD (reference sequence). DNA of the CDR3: TGCGCCAGCAGTGATGGGACAGCTCAAGAGACCCAGTACTTC. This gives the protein CASSDGTAQETQYF.

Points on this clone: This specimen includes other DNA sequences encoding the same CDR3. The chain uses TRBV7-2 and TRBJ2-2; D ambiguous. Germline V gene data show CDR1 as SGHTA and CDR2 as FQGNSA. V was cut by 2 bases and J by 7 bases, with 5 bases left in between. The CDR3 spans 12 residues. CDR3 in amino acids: CASSLRRGELFF. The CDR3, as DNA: TGTGCCAGCAGCTTACGCCGCGGGGAGCTGTTTTTT.

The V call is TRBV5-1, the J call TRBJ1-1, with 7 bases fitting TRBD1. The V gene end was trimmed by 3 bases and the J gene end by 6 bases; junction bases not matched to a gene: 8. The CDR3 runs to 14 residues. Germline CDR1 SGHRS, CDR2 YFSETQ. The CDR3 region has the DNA TGCGCCAGCAGCTCACAAACAGGGGCTGCTGAAGCTTTCTTT. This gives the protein CASSSQTGAAEAFF. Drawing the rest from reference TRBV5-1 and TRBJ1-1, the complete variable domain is KAGVTQTPRYLIKTRGQQVTLSCSPISGHRSVSWYQQTPGQGLQFLFEYFSETQRNKGNFPGRFSGRQFSNSRSEMNVSTLELGDSALYLCASSSQTGAAEAFFGQGTRLTVV.

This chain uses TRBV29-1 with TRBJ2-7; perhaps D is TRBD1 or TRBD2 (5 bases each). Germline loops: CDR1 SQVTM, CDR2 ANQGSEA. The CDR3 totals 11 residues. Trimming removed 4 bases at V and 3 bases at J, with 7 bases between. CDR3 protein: CSVGGVYEQYF. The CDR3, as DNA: TGCAGCGTTGGAGGGGTCTACGAGCAGTACTTC.

The CDR3 here is CASIGDITNTEAFF. CDR3 in DNA: TGTGCCAGCATCGGGGATATTACCAACACTGAAGCTTTCTTT. The rearrangement links TRBV7-2 to TRBJ1-1; D call uncertain. CDR1 SGHTA and CDR2 FQGNSA come from the germline V gene. Trimming stripped 7 bases from V and 2 bases from J, with 14 bases between. This CDR3 has 14 amino acids.

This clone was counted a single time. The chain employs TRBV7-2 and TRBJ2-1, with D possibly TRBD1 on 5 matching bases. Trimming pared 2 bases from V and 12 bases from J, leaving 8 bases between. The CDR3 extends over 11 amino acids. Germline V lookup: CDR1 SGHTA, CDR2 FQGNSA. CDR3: CASSLRQGQFF. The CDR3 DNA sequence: TGTGCCAGCAGCTTACGGCAGGGGCAGTTCTTC.

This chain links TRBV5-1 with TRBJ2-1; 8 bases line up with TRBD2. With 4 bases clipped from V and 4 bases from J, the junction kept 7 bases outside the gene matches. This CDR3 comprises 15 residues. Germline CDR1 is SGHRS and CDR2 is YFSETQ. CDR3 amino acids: CASSPISGAYNEQFF. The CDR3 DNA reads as TGCGCCAGCAGCCCGATTAGCGGGGCTTACAATGAGCAGTTCTTC.

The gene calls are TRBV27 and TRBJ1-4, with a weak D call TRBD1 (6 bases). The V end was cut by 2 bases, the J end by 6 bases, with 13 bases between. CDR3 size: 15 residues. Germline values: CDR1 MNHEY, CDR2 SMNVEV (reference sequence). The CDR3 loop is CASSLQAGGYEKLFF. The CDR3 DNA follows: TGTGCCAGCAGTTTACAGGCCGGGGGCTATGAAAAACTGTTTTTT.

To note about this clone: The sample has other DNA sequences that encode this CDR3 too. As DNA, the CDR3 is TGTGCCAGCAGCTTGGGCCCAAATCAGCCCCAGCATTTT. Translation: CASSLGPNQPQHF. The V gene is TRBV11-2, the J gene TRBJ1-5; D is uncertain. This CDR3 is 13 amino acids long. Germline V lookup: CDR1 SGHAT, CDR2 FQNNGV. V shed 3 bases and J shed 4 bases, with 7 bases lying between them.

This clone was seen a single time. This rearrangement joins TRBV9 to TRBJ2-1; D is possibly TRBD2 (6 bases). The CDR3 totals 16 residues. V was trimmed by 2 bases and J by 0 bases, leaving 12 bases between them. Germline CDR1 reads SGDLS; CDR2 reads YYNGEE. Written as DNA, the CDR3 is TGTGCCAGCAGCGTTAGTAGCGGAGACTCCTACAATGAGCAGTTCTTC. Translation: CASSVSSGDSYNEQFF.

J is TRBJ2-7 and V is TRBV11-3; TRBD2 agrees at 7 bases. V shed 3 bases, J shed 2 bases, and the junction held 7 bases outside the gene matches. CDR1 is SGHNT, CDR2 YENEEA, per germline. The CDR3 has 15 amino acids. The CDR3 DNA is TGTGCCAGCAGCTTCGGATGGGGAGGGACCTACGAGCAGTACTTC. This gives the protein CASSFGWGGTYEQYF.

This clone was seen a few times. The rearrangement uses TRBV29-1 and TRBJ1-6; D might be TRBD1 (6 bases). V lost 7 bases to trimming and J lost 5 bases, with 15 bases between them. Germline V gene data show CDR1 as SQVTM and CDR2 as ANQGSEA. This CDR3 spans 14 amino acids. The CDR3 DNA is TGCAGCGCTTTGACAGGCCGCGATAATTCACCCCTCCACTTT. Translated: CSALTGRDNSPLHF.

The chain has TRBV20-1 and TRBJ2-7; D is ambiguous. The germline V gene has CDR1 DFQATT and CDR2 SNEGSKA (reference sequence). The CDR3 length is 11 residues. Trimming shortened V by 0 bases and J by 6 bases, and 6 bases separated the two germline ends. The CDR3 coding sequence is TGCAGTGCTAGAGATTTAAGCGAGCAGTACTTC. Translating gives CSARDLSEQYF.

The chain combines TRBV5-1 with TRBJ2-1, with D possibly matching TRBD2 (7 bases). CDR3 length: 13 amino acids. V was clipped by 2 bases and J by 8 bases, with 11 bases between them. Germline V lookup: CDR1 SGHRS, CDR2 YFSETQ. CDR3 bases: TGCGCCAGCAGCTTACCGGGGGGCGATGAGCAGTTCTTC. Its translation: CASSLPGGDEQFF.

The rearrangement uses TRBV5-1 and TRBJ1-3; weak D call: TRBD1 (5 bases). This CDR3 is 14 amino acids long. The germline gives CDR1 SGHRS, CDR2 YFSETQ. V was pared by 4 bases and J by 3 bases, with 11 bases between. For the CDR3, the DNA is TGCGCCAGCAGCGAAAGGGGAAATGGAAACACCATATATTTT. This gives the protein CASSERGNGNTIYF.

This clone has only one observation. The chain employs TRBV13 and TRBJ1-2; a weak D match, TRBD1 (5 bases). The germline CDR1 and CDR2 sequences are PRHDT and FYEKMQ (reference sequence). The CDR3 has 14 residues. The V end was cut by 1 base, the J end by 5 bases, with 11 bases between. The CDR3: CASSLERGQYGYTF. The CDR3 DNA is TGTGCCAGCAGCTTAGAACGGGGCCAATATGGCTACACCTTC.

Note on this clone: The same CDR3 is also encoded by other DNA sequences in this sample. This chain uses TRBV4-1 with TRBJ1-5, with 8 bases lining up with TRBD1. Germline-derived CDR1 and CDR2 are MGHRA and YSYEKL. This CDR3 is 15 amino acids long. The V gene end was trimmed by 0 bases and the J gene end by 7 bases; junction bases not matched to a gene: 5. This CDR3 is CASSQDRQGSQPQHF. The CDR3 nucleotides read TGCGCCAGCAGCCAAGACAGACAGGGGAGCCAGCCCCAGCATTTT.

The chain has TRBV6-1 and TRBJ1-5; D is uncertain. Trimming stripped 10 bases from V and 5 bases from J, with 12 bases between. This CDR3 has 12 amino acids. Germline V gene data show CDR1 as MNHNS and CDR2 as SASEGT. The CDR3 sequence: CATNNLDQPQHF. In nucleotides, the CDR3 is TGTGCCACCAACAATCTTGATCAGCCCCAGCATTTT.

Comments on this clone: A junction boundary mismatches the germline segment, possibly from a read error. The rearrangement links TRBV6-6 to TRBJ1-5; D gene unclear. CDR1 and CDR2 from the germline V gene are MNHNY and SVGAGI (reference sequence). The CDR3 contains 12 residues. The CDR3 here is CASRYYNQPQHF. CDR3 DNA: TGTGCCAGCAGATACTACAATCAGCCCCAGCATTTT.

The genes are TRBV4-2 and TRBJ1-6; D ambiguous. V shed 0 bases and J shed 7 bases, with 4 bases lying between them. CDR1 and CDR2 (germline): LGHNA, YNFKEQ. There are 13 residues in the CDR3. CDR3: CASSQEANSPLHF. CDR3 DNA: TGTGCCAGCAGCCAAGAAGCGAATTCACCCCTCCACTTT.

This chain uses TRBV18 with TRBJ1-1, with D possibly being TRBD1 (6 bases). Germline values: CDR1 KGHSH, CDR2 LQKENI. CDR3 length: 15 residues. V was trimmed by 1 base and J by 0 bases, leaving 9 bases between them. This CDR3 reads CASSPRDKMNTEAFF. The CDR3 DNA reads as TGTGCCAGCTCACCACGGGACAAAATGAACACTGAAGCTTTCTTT.